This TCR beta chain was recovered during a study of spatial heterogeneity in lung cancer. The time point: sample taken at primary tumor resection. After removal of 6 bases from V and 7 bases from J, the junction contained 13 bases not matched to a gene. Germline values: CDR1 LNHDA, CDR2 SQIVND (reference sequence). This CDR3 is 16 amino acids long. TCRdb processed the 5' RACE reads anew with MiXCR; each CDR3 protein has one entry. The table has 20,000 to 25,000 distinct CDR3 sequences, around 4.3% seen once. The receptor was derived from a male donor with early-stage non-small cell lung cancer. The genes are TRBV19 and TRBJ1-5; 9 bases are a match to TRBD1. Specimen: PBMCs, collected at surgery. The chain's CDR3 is CASRPTPGTGRQPQHF. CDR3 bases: TGTGCCAGTAGGCCAACCCCCGGGACAGGGCGCCAGCCCCAGCATTTT.